The 5 T cell receptor beta chains presented below share a single source sample, sequenced in a study of shared clonotypes between healthy human individuals. Selected positively for CCR7 and CD45RO-negative, naive CD8 cells excluded terminally differentiated effector memory CD45RA+ cells. Libraries were prepared by immunoSEQ multiplex PCR; TCRdb keeps only in-frame clonotypes and omits some of them. The sample includes approximately 2,200,000 clones, approximately 94% of them seen just once. Sequenced material: naive CD8+ T cells from PBMCs. These receptors all come from a man younger than 35 in good health. Some clones in this sample may be carry-over from other donors' samples.

The V and J genes are TRBV10-3 and TRBJ2-2, with 11 bases matching TRBD2. CDR1 and CDR2 (germline): ENHRY, SYGVKD. This CDR3 has 16 residues. V shed 0 bases, J shed 8 bases, and the junction held 5 bases outside the gene matches. Here the CDR3 DNA reads TGTGCCATCAGTGAGTCTACTAGCGGGAGTCTTGGGGAGCTGTTTTTT. It codes for CAISESTSGSLGELFF.

The CDR3 sequence is CASSPRDRGPYTEAFF. CDR3 DNA sequence: TGTGCCAGCAGCCCGCGGGACAGGGGGCCATACACTGAAGCTTTCTTT. The gene calls are TRBV7-6 and TRBJ1-1; 12 bases align to TRBD1. V lost 5 bases and J lost 3; bases outside the gene matches: 7. Germline CDR1 and CDR2: SGHVS and FNYEAQ. The CDR3 has 16 amino acids.

This rearrangement joins TRBV6-6 to TRBJ2-7; D perhaps matches TRBD2 (6 bases). The CDR3 is 11 amino acids. Trimming shortened V by 2 bases and J by 13 bases, and 12 bases separated the two germline ends. Germline CDR1 reads MNHNY; CDR2 reads SVGAGI (reference sequence). CDR3 residues: CASSYEGLPYF. The DNA of the CDR3 is TGTGCCAGCAGTTACGAGGGACTCCCATACTTC.

V gene TRBV28 combines with J gene TRBJ1-2, with TRBD1 matching over 7 bases. Germline lookup yields CDR1 MDHEN and CDR2 SYDVKM. CDR3 length: 14 amino acids. V was pared by 4 bases and J by 4 bases, with 6 bases of the junction left unmatched. The CDR3 DNA follows: TGTGCCAGCAGTTATGGGACAGCCTTCTATGGCTACACCTTC. This gives the protein CASSYGTAFYGYTF.

The chain links TRBV12-2 to TRBJ2-7. TRBV12-2 is flagged as a pseudogene. CDR3 length: 16 residues. The CDR3 here is CASRLAGTESSYEQYF. In nucleotides, the CDR3 is TGTGCAAGTCGCTTAGCTGGGACGGAGAGCTCCTACGAGCAGTACTTC.